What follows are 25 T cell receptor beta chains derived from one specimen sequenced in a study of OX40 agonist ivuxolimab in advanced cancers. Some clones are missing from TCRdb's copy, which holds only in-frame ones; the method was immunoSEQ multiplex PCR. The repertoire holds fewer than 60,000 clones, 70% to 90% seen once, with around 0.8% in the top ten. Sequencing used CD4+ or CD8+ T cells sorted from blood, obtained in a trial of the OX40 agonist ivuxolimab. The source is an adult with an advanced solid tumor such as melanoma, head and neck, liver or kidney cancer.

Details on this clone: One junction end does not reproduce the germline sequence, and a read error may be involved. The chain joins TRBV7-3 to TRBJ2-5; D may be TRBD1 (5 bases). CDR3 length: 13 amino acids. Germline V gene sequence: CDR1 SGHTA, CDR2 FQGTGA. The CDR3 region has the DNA TGTGCCAGCAGCATAACAGGTCGGGAGACCCAGTACTTC. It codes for CASSITGRETQYF.

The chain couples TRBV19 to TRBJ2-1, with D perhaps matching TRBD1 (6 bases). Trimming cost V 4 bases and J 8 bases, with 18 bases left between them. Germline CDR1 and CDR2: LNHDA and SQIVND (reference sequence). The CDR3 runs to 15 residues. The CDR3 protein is CASSSRTVSIDEQFF. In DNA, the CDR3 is TGTGCCAGTAGTAGCCGGACAGTCTCCATCGATGAGCAGTTCTTC.

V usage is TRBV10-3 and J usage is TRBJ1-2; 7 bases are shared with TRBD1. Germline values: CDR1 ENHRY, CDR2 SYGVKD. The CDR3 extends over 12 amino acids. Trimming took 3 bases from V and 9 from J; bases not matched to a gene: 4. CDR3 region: CAISEEQGSYTF. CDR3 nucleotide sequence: TGTGCCATCAGTGAAGAACAGGGGAGCTACACCTTC.

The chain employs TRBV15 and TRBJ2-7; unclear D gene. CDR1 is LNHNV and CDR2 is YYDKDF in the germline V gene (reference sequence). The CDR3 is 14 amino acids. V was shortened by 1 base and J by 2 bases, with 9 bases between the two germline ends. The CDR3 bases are TGTGCCACCAGCAGAGGCGGAAACACCTACGAGCAGTACTTC. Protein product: CATSRGGNTYEQYF.

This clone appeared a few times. Here the CDR3 DNA reads TGTGCCATCAGTGGTGACGGGGCCGCTAACTATGGCTACACCTTC. It encodes CAISGDGAANYGYTF. This chain connects TRBV10-3 to TRBJ1-2; the D gene is possibly TRBD1 (5 bases). The V and J ends lost 4 bases and 0 bases respectively, with 12 bases between them. Per the germline V gene, CDR1 is ENHRY and CDR2 is SYGVKD. This CDR3 has 15 residues.

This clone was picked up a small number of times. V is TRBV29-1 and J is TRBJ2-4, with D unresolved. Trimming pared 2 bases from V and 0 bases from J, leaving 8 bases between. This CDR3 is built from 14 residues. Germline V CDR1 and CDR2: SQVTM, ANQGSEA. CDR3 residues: CSVEKQLAKNIQYF. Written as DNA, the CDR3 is TGCAGCGTTGAAAAACAACTAGCCAAAAACATTCAGTACTTC.

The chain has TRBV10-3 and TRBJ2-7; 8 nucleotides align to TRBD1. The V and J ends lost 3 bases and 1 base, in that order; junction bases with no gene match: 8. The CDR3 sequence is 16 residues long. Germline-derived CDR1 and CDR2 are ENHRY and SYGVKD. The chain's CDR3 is CAISEGTGRSSYEQYF. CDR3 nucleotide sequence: TGTGCCATCAGTGAAGGGACAGGTAGGAGTTCCTACGAGCAGTACTTC.

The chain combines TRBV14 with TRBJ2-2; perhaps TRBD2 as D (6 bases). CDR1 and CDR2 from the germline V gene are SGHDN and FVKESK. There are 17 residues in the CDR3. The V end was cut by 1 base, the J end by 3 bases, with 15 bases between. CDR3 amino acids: CASSQVGTFIHTGELFF. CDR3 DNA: TGTGCCAGCAGCCAAGTGGGGACTTTCATACACACCGGGGAGCTGTTTTTT.

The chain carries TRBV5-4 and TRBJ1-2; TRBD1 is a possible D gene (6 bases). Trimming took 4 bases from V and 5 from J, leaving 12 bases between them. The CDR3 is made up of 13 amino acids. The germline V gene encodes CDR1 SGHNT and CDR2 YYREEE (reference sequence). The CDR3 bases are TGTGCCAGCAGCCAACAGGGTTTGTATGGCTACACCTTC. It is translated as CASSQQGLYGYTF.

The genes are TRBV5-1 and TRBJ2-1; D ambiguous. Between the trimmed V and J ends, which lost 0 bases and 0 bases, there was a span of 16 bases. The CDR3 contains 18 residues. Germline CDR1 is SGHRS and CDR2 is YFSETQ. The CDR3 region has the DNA TGCGCCAGCAGCTTGGCCCCCATCGACCTGAGCTCCTACAATGAGCAGTTCTTC. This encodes CASSLAPIDLSSYNEQFF.

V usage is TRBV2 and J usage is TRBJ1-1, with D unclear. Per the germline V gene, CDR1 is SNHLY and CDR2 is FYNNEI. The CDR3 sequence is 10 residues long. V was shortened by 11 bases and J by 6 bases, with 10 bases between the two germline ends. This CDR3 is CAPHWAEAFF. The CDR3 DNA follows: TGTGCCCCGCACTGGGCTGAAGCTTTCTTT. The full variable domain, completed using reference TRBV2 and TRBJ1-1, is EPEVTQTPSHQVTQMGQEVILRCVPISNHLYFYWYRQILGQKVEFLVSFYNNEISEKSEIFDDQFSVERPDGSNFTLKIRSTKLEDSAMYFCAPHWAEAFFGQGTRLTVV.

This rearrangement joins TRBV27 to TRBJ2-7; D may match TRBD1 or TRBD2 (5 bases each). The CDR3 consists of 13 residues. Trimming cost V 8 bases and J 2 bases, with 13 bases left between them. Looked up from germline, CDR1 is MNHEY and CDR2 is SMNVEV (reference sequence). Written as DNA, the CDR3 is TGTGCCAGCCGCCGGGACGGGGCCTACGAGCAGTACTTC. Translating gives CASRRDGAYEQYF.

CDR3 DNA: TGTGCCAGCAGCTTACACGGGGCGTCAGATACGCAGTATTTT. It encodes CASSLHGASDTQYF. The chain has TRBV7-9 and TRBJ2-3, with D tentatively TRBD1 or TRBD2 (5 bases each). The CDR3 has 14 residues. Trimming took off 2 bases at V and 4 bases at J, with 10 bases between the two ends. The V gene's germline CDR1 is SEHNR and CDR2 FQNEAQ (reference sequence). Supplemented by reference TRBV7-9 and TRBJ2-3, the full variable domain reads DTGVSQNPRHKITKRGQNVTFRCDPISEHNRLYWYRQTLGQGPEFLTYFQNEAQLEKSRLLSDRFSAERPKGSFSTLEIQRTEQGDSAMYLCASSLHGASDTQYFGPGTRLTVL.

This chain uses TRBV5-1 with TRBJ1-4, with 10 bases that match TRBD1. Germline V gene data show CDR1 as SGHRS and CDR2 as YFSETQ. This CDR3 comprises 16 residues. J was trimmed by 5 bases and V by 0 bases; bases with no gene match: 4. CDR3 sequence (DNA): TGCGCCAGCAGCTTGGTGGGACAGGGGTGGAATGAAAAACTGTTTTTT. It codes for CASSLVGQGWNEKLFF.

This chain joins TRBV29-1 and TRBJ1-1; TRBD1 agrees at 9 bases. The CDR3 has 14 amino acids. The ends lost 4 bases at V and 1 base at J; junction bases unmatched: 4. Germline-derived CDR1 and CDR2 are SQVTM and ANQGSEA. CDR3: CSVGGQGGNTEAFF. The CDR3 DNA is TGCAGCGTTGGGGGACAGGGCGGGAACACTGAAGCTTTCTTT.

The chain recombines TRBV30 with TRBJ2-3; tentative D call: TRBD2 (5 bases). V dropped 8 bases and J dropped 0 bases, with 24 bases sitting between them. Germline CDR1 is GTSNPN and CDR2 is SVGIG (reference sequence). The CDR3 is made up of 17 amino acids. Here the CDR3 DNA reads TGTGCCCGGGGTGTTATTCGCGGAACCCCTAGCACAGATACGCAGTATTTT. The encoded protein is CARGVIRGTPSTDTQYF.

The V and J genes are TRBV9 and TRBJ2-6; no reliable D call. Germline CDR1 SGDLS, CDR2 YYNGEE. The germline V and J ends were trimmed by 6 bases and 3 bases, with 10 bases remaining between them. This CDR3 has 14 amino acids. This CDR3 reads CASTVGNGANVLTF. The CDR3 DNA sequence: TGTGCCAGCACCGTGGGGAATGGGGCCAACGTCCTGACTTTC.

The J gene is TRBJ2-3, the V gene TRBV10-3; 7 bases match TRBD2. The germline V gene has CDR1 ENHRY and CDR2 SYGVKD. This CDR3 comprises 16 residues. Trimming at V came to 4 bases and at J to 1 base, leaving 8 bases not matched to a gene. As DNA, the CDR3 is TGTGCCATCAGTGGAGAGACTAGCAGCCGCACAGATACGCAGTATTTT. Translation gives CAISGETSSRTDTQYF.

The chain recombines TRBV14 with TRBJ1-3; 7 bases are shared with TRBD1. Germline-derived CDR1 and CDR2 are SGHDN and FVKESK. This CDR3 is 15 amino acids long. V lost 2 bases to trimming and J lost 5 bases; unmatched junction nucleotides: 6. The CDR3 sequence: CASSQHPGQRNTIYF. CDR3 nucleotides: TGTGCCAGCAGCCAACACCCGGGACAGAGAAACACCATATATTTT.

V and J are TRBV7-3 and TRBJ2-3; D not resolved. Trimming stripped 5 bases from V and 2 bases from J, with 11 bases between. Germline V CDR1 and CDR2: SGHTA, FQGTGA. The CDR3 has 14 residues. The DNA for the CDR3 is TGTGCCAGCAGCGTCGTAGGGAACACAGATACGCAGTATTTT. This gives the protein CASSVVGNTDTQYF.

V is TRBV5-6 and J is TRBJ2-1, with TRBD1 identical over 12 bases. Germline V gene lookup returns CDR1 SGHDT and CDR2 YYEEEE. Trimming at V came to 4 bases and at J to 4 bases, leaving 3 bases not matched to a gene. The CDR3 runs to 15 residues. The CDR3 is CASSPGQGAYNEQFF. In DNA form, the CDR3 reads TGTGCCAGCAGCCCGGGACAGGGGGCATACAATGAGCAGTTCTTC.

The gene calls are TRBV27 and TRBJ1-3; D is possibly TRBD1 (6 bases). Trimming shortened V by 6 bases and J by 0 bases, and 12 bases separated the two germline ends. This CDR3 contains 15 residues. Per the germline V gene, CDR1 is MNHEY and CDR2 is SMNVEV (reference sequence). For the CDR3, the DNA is TGTGCCAGCAGAAGGACAGAGAGCTCTGGAAACACCATATATTTT. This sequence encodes CASRRTESSGNTIYF.

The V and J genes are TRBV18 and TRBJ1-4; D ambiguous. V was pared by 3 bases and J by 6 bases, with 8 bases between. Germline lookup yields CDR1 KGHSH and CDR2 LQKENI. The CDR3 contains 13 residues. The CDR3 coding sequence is TGTGCCAGCTCACCCCGGCGGGATGAAAAACTGTTTTTT. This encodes CASSPRRDEKLFF.

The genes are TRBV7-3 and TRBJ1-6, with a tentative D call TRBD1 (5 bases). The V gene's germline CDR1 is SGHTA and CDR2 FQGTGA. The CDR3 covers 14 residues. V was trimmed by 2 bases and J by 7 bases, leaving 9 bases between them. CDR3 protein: CASSLQGGNSPLHF. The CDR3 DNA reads TGTGCCAGCAGCTTACAGGGCGGGAATTCACCCCTCCACTTT.

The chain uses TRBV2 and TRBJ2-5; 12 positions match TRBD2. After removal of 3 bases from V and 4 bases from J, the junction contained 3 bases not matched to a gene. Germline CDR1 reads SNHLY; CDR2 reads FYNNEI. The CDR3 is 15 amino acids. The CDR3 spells CASSDLAGGIETQYF. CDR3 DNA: TGTGCCAGCAGTGACCTAGCGGGAGGGATAGAGACCCAGTACTTC.